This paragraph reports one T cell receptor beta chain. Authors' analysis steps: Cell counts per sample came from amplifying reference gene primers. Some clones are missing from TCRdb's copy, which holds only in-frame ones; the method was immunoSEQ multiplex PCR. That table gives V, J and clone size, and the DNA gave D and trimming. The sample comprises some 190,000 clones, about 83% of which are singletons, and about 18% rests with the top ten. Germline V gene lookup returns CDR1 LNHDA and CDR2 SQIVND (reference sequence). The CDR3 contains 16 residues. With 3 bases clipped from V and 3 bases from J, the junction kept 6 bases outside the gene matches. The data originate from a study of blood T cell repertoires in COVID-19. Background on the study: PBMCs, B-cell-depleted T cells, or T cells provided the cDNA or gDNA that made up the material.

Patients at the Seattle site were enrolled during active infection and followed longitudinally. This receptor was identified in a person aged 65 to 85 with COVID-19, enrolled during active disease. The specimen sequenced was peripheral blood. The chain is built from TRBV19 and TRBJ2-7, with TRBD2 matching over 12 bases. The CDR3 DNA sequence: TGTGCCAGTAGTATGACCCTAGCGGGGGGGTTCTACGAGCAGTACTTC. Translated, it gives CASSMTLAGGFYEQYF.